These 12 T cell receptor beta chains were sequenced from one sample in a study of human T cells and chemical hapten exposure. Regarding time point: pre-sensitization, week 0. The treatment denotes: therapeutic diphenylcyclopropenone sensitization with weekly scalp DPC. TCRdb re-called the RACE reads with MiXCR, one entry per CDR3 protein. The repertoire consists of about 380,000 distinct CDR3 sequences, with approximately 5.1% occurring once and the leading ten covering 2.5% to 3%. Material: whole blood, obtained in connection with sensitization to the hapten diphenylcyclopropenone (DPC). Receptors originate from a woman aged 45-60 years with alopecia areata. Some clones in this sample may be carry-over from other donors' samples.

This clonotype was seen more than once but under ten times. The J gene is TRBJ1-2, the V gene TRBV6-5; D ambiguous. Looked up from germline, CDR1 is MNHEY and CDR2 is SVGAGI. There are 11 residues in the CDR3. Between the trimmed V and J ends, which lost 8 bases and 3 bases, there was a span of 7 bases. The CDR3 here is CASGEHYGYTF. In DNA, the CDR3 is TGTGCCAGCGGGGAGCACTATGGCTACACCTTC.

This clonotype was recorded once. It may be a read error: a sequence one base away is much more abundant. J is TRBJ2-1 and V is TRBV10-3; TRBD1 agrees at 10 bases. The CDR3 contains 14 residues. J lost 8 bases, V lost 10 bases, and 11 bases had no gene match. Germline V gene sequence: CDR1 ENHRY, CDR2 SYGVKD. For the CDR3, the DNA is TGTGCCAACATGGACCGGGACAGGGGTGATGAGCAGTTCTTC. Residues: CANMDRDRGDEQFF.

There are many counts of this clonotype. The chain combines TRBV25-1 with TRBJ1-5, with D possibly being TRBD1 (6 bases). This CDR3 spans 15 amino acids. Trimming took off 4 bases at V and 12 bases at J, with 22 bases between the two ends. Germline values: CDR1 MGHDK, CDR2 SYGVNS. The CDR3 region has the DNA TGTGCCAGCAGTGGGGGAGGGGGTGTCCGTCATGTCCAGCATTTT. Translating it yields CASSGGGGVRHVQHF.

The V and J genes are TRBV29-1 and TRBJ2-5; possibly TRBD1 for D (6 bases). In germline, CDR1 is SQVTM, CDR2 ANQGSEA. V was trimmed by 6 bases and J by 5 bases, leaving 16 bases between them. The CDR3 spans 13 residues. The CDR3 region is CSVNEGVGETQYF. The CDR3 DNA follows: TGCAGCGTCAACGAGGGGGTCGGGGAGACCCAGTACTTC.

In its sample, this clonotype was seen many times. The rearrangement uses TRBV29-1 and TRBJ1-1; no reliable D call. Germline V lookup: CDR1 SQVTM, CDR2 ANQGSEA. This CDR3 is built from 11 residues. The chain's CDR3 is CSVRQNTEAFF. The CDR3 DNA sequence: TGCAGTGTACGACAGAACACTGAAGCTTTCTTT.

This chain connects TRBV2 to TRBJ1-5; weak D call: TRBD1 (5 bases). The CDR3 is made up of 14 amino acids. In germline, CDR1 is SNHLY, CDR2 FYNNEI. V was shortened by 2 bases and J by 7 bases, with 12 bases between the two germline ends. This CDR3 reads CASSEMGGWQPQHF. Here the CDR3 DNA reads TGTGCCAGCAGTGAAATGGGGGGTTGGCAGCCCCAGCATTTT.

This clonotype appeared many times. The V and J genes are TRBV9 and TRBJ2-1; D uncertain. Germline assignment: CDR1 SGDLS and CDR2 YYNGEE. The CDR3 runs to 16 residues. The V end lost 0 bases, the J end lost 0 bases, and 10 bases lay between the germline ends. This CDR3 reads CASSVAAASSYNEQFF. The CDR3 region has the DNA TGTGCCAGCAGCGTAGCTGCGGCCAGCTCCTACAATGAGCAGTTCTTC.

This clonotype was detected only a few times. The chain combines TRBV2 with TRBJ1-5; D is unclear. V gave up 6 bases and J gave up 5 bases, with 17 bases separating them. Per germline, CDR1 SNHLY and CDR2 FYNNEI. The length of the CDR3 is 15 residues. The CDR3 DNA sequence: TGTGCCAGCAGGTCGACAACTTTATCCTATCAGCCCCAGCATTTT. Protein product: CASRSTTLSYQPQHF.

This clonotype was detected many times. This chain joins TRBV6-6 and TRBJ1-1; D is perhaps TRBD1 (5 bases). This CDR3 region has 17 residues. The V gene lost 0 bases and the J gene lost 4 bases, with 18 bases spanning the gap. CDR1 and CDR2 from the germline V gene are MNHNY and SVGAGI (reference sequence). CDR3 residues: CASSYSTGTGGITEAFF. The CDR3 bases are TGTGCCAGCAGTTACTCCACGGGGACGGGGGGGATCACTGAAGCTTTCTTT.

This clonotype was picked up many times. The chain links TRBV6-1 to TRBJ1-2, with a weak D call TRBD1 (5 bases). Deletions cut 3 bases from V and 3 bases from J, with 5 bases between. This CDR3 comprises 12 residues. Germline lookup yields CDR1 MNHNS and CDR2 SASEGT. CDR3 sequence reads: CASSEGDYGYTF. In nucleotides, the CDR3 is TGTGCCAGCAGTGAGGGGGACTATGGCTACACCTTC.

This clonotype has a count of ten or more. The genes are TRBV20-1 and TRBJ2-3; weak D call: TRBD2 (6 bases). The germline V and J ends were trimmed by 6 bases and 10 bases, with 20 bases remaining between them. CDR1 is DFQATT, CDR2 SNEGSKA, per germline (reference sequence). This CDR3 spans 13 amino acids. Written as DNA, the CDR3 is TGCAGTGCCCCACCGGAGGCCAAGCGGGCGCAGTATTTT. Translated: CSAPPEAKRAQYF.

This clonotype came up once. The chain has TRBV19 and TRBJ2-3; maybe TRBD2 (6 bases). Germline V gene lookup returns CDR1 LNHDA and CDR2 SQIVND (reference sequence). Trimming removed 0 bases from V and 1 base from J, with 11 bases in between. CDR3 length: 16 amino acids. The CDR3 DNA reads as TGTGCCAGTAGTATAGATAGGAGGGGAGGCACAGATACGCAGTATTTT. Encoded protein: CASSIDRRGGTDTQYF. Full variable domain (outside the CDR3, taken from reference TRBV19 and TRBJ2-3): DGGITQSPKYLFRKEGQNVTLSCEQNLNHDAMYWYRQDPGQGLRLIYYSQIVNDFQKGDIAEGYSVSREKKESFPLTVTSAQKNPTAFYLCASSIDRRGGTDTQYFGPGTRLTVL.